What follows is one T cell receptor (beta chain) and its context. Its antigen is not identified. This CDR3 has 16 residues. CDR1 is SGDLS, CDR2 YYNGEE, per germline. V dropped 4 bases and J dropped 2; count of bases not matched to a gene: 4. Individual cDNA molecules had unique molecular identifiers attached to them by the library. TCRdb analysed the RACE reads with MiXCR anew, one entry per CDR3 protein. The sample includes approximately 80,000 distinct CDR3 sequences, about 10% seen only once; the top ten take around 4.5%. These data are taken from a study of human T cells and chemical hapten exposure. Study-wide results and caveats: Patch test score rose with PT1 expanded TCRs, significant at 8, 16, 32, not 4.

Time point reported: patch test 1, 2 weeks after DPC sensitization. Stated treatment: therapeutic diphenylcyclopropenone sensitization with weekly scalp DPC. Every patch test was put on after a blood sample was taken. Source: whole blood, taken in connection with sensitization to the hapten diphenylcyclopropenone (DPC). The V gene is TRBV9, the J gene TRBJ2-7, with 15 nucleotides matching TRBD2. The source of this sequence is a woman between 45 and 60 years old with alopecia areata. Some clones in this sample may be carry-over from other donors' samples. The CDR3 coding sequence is TGTGCCAGCAGCCCGGGGACTAGCGGGAGGCCCTACGAGCAGTACTTC. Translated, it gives CASSPGTSGRPYEQYF.